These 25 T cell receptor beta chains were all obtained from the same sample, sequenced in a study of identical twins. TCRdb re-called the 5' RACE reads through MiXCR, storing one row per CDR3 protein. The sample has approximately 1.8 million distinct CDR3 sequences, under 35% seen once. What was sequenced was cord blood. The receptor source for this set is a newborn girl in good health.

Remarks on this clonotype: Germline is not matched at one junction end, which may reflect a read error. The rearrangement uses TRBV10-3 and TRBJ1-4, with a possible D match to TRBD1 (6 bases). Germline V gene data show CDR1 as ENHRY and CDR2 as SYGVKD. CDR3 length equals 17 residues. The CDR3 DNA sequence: TGTGCCATCAGTGACCGGGGGGCCGCAACAACTAATGGAAAACTGTTTTTT. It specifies CAISDRGAATTNGKLFF.

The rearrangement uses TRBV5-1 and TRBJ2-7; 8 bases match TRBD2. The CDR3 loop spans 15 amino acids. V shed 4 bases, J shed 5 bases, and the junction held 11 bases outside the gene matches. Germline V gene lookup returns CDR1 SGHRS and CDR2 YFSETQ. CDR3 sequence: CASSPPSGSTDEQYF. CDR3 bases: TGCGCCAGCAGCCCCCCCAGCGGGAGTACCGACGAGCAGTACTTC.

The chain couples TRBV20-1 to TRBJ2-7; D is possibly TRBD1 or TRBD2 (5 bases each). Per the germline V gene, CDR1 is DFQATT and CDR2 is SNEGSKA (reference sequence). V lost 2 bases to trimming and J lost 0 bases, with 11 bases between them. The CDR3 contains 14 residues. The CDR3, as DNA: TGCAGTGCTAGAATTCGGGGCGTCTCCTACGAGCAGTACTTC. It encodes CSARIRGVSYEQYF.

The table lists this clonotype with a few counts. The CDR3 loop reads CASRTPQGGYGYTF. The CDR3, as DNA: TGTGCCAGCAGGACACCCCAGGGAGGCTATGGCTACACCTTC. The chain links TRBV2 to TRBJ1-2, with a possible D match to TRBD1 (5 bases). CDR1 and CDR2 from the germline V gene are SNHLY and FYNNEI. The ends were cut back, 6 bases at V and 4 bases at J, with 15 bases in the middle. There are 14 residues in the CDR3.

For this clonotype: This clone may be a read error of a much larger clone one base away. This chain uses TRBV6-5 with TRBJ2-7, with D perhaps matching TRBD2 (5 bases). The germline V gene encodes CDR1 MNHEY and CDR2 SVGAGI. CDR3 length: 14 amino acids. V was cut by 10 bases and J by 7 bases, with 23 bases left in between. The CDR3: CATQRSRTSNEQYF. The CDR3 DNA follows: TGTGCCACTCAGCGGTCCAGGACTTCCAATGAGCAGTACTTC.

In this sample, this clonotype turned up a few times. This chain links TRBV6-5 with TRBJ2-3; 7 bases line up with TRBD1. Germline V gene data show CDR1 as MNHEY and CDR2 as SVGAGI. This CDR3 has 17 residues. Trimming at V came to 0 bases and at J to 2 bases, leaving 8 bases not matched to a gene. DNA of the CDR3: TGTGCCAGCAGTTACTCCACAGGGGACCCCTCCACAGATACGCAGTATTTT. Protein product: CASSYSTGDPSTDTQYF.

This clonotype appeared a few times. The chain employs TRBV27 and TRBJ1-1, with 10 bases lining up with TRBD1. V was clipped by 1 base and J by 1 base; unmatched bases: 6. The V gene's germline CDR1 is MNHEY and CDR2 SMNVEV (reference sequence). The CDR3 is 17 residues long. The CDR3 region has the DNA TGTGCCAGCAGTTTATTCGGGGGACAGGGGCCGAACACTGAAGCTTTCTTT. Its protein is CASSLFGGQGPNTEAFF.

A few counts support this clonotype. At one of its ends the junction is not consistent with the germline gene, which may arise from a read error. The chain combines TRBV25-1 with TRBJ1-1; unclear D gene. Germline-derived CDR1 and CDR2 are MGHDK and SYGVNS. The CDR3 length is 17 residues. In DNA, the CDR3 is TGTGCCATCAGTGAATATAAGAATAGCAGGCTGAACACTGAAGCTTTCTTT. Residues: CAISEYKNSRLNTEAFF. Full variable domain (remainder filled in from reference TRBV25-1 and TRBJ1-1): EADIYQTPRYLVIGTGKKITLECSQTMGHDKMYWYQQDPGMELHLIHYSYGVNSTEKGDLSSESTVSRIRTEHFPLTLESARPSHTSQYLCAISEYKNSRLNTEAFFGQGTRLTVV.

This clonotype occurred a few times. Written as DNA, the CDR3 is TGTGCCAGCAGTTTCCACCTCACGGGGTATAGCAATCAGCCCCAGCATTTT. Translating gives CASSFHLTGYSNQPQHF. This chain connects TRBV28 to TRBJ1-5; the D is unclear. Trimming cost V 3 bases and J 0 bases, with 15 bases left between them. Germline V CDR1 and CDR2: MDHEN, SYDVKM. This CDR3 is 17 amino acids long.

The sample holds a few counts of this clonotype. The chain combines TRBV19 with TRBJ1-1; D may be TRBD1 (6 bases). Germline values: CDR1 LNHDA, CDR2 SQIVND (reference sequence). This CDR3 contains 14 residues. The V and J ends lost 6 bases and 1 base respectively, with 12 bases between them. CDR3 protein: CASRDRRPNTEAFF. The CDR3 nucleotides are TGTGCCAGTAGAGACAGGCGCCCGAACACTGAAGCTTTCTTT.

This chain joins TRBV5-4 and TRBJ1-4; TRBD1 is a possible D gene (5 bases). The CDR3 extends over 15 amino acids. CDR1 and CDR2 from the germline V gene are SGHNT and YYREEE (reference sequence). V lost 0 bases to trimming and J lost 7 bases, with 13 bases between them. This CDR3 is CASSLGGTGSEKLFF. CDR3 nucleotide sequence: TGTGCCAGCAGCTTGGGAGGGACTGGGAGTGAAAAACTGTTTTTT.

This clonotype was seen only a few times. The CDR3 loop is CASSLQGQGGNEQFF. For the CDR3, the DNA is TGTGCCAGCAGTTTACAGGGACAGGGAGGCAATGAGCAGTTCTTC. This chain links TRBV28 with TRBJ2-1; 9 nucleotides line up with TRBD1. Germline V gene lookup returns CDR1 MDHEN and CDR2 SYDVKM. The CDR3 is 15 residues long. Losses at the gene ends were 2 bases for V and 6 bases for J; bases not matched to a gene: 5. Drawing the rest from reference TRBV28 and TRBJ2-1, the complete variable domain is DVKVTQSSRYLVKRTGEKVFLECVQDMDHENMFWYRQDPGLGLRLIYFSYDVKMKEKGDIPEGYSVSREKKERFSLILESASTNQTSMYLCASSLQGQGGNEQFFGPGTRLTVL.

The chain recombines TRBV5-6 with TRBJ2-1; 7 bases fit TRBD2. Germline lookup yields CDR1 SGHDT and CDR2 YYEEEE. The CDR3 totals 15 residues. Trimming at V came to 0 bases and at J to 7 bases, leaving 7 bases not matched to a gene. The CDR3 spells CASSLERAGWNEQFF. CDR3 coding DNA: TGTGCCAGCAGCTTGGAACGAGCGGGATGGAATGAGCAGTTCTTC.

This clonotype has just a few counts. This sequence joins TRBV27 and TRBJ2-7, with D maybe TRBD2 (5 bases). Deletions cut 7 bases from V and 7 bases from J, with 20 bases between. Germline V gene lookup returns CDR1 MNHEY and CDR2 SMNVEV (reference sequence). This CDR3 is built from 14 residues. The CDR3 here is CASTERNSYNEQYF. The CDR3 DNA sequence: TGTGCCAGCACGGAGCGGAACTCCTACAATGAGCAGTACTTC.

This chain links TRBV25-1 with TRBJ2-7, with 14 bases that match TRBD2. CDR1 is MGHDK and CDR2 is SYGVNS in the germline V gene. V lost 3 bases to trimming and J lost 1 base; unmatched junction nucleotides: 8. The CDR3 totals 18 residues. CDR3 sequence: CASSERGLAGVLSYEQYF. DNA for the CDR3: TGTGCCAGCAGTGAGCGGGGACTAGCGGGAGTTCTATCCTACGAGCAGTACTTC.

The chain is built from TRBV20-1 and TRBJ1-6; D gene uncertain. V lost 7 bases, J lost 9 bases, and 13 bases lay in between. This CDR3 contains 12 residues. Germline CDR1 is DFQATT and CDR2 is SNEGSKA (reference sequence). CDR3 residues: CSVSAVGSPLHF. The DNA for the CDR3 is TGCAGTGTTAGTGCCGTGGGTTCACCCCTCCACTTT.

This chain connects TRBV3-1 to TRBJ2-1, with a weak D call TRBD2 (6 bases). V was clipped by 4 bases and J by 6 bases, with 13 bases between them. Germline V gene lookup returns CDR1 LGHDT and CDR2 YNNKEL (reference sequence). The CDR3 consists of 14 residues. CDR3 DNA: TGTGCCAGCAGCCCGGAGGGCCGGGGCAATGAGCAGTTCTTC. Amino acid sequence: CASSPEGRGNEQFF.

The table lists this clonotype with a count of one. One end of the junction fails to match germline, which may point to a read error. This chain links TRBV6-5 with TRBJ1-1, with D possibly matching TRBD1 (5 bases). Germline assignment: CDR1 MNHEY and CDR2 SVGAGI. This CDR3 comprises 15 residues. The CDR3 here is CACSYWTTGDTEAFF. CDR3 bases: TGTGCCTGCAGTTACTGGACAACTGGGGACACTGAAGCTTTCTTT.

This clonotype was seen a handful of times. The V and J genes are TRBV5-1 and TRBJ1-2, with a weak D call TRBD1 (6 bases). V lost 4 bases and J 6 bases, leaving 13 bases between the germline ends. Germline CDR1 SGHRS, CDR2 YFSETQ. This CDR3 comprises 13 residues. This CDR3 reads CASSPQDRDGYTF. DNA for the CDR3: TGCGCCAGCAGCCCCCAGGACAGAGATGGCTACACCTTC.

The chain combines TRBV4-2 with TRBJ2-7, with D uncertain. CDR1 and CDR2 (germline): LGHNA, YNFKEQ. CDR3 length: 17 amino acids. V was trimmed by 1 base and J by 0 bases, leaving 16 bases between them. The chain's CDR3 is CASSQVFDPAASYEQYF. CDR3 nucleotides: TGTGCCAGCAGCCAAGTCTTCGACCCAGCCGCCTCCTACGAGCAGTACTTC.

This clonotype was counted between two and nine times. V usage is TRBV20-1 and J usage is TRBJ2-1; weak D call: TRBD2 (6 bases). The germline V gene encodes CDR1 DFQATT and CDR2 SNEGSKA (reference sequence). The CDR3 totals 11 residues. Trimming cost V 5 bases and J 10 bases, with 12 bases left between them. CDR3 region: CSAGDLSEQFF. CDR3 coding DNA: TGCAGTGCTGGGGACTTGTCCGAGCAGTTCTTC.

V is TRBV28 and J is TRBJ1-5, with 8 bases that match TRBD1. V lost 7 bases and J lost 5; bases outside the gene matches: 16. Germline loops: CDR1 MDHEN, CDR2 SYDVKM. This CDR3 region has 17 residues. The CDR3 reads CASKRPSRGREDQPQHF. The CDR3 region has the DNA TGTGCCAGCAAGCGCCCCTCCAGGGGGCGGGAGGATCAGCCCCAGCATTTT.

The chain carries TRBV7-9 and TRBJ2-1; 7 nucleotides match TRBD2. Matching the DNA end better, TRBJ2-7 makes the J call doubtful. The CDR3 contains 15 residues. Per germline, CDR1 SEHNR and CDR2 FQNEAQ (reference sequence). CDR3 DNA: TGTGCCAGCAGCTTCCCGGGACTAAACTACAATGAGCAGTACTTC. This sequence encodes CASSFPGLNYNEQYF.

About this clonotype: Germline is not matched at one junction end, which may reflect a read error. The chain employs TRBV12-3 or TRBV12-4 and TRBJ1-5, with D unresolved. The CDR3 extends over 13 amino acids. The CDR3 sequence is CASREWSTQPQHF. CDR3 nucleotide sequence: TGTGCCAGCAGGGAGTGGAGCACTCAGCCCCAGCATTTT.

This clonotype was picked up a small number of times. CDR3 DNA: TGTGCCAGCAGGACCCAGATGAACACTGAAGCTTTCTTT. Translating it yields CASRTQMNTEAFF. V gene TRBV6-1 combines with J gene TRBJ1-1; D is unresolved. Germline-derived CDR1 and CDR2 are MNHNS and SASEGT. Trimming took off 6 bases at V and 0 bases at J, with 8 bases between the two ends. The CDR3 length is 13 residues.